The entry that follows covers one T cell receptor beta chain sequence. What this receptor recognizes is not known. No qualities accompany the bases; no much larger clone lies one base away. This sample is part of a study of shared clonotypes between healthy human individuals (TCRdb year 2020). Study-wide context: The cohort comprised a couple of women and a few men aged 18 to 49 years. For each donor, CD4 naive and CD4 memory were each run on three plates, CD8 naive on two plates, and CD8 memory on one plate. Blood TCR repertoires of a handful of healthy adults were deeply sequenced to estimate repertoire size and the extent of clonotype sharing between individuals. To increase sequencing depth and limit assay-specific biases, different laboratories used diverse techniques to prepare libraries and sequence TCR repertoires. Each donor's leukapheresis produced roughly between roughly 0.94 and 9.5 billion PBMCs.

Study-wide conclusions, independent of this receptor: Incomplete sequencing was indicated by rarefaction of sorted-subset datasets, despite the large sequencing depth. Because the study included only a small number of donors, the genetic and exposure-history diversity represented was limited. Pairwise subsampling indicated that sequencing depth was expected to affect the degree of clonotype sharing among donors. Sharing across several donors was observed for approximately 4.6% of naive CD4, 3.5% of naive CD8, about 2.3% of memory CD4, and approximately 0.41% of memory CD8 clonotypes. Sampling was limited to blood, and TCR repertoires in tissue likely differ from TCR repertoires in blood. Compared with non-shared clonotypes, the clonotypes found in all four sorted-subset donors had higher generation probabilities. Naive subsets generally had larger estimated clonotype richness than memory subsets did.

The donors were healthy, HIV-negative adults with no recently reported acute infections or vaccinations. Every donor was a Caucasian adult living in Nashville, Tennessee, USA. Magnetic negative selection was used to enrich CD4+ T cells, after which naive cells were positively selected on CD45RA and the negative fraction became the memory subset. Blood was obtained by leukapheresis, after which PBMCs were separated by Ficoll-Histopaque density gradient centrifugation and cryopreserved in liquid nitrogen vapor phase. Analytical flow cytometry was used to check the purity and quantity of each magnetically sorted T cell population. Genomic DNA was isolated from each sorted fraction and quantified by UV absorbance on a Nanodrop 2000c. CDR3 length: 15 amino acids, cysteine to phenylalanine. The DNA shown is the 45-base CDR3, in frame from base 1. Trimming takes 5 bases off V and 6 bases off J; junction bases not matched to a gene: 12. Via the germline V gene (reference sequence), CDR1 is MNHNY and CDR2 SVGAGI.

Using the deep immunoSEQ assay, TCR CDR3 regions were amplified from genomic DNA by multiplex PCR. Extracted genomic DNA from each cell subset was distributed evenly across all wells of several immunoSEQ 96-well plates, and each plate was treated as a replicate. For sorted subsets, each replicate PCR was loaded with 200 to 250 ng genomic DNA, equivalent to 30,000 or so T cell genomes. The purified libraries were quantified using a Qubit 3.0 fluorometer, sized with a Bioanalyzer 2100, and then quantified again using the KAPA Library Quantification kit. Every immunoSEQ 96-well plate was sequenced on a dedicated single-read 150-cycle Illumina NextSeq 550 flow cell. Turning to the authors' computational methods: Because the immunoSEQ output held only junctional sequences and lacked quality scores, the filtering could not match the filtering applied to full-length reads. To assign V/J genes and CDR3, sequences were annotated using PyIR, a Python wrapper for IgBLAST v1.9, with IMGT germline references. Reads were filtered out if the reads had weak V/J assignments (E-value above 1e-6), no CDR3, stop codons, out-of-frame junctions, or ambiguous translated residues. V3J clonotypes were defined as sequences sharing an identical inferred V gene, J gene, and CDR3 amino acid sequence. The percentage overlap between two repertoires was calculated by dividing the number of shared unique clonotypes by the size of the smaller repertoire. Repertoire richness was assessed with RTK rarefaction, the Chao1 estimator, and Recon v2.1 estimates of unobserved clonotypes. OLGA was used to compute generation probabilities for all TCRbeta clonotypes that the gDNA method yielded from a handful of donors. TCRdb took over this immuneACCESS table, retaining in-frame rearrangements with V and J assigned. Such tables are incomplete; in checked studies, under half of the missing clones stem from an unresolved V gene, and the remainder is unexplained. The DNA was the basis for D and trimming; V, J and clone size are from that table. In this sample the table shows about 1.5 million clones, roughly 96% of which occur a single time. The top ten hold roughly 1.2% of the sample.

The sequenced material came from naive CD4+ T cells sorted from blood. This specimen's cell subset or site label, interpreted: CD45RA+ positively selected. The origin of this receptor is a man aged 25-40 years in good health. This chain is built from TRBV6-6 and TRBJ2-7, with 8 bases in between that match TRBD1. The CDR3 reads as follows: CASSKRTGSHGEQYF. In nucleotide form, the sequence is TGTGCCAGCAGTAAGCGGACAGGGAGTCACGGCGAGCAGTACTTC.